The 27 T cell receptor beta chains below all came from one sample that was sequenced in a study of early T cells in non-severe SARS-CoV-2 infection. MiXCR, run by TCRdb on the 5' RACE reads, gives a single entry per CDR3 protein. The profile shows fewer than 120,000 distinct CDR3 sequences, 10% to 15% of them singletons. The sample consisted of whole blood, taken at baseline. The receptors were sampled from an adult who was a healthcare worker with PCR-confirmed SARS-CoV-2 infection or an uninfected control (not recorded which).

This clonotype was detected only a few times. V is TRBV7-3 and J is TRBJ2-1, with a weak D call TRBD2 (5 bases). The germline gives CDR1 SGHTA, CDR2 FQGTGA. This CDR3 contains 13 residues. The V gene lost 5 bases and the J gene lost 7 bases, with 12 bases spanning the gap. In DNA, the CDR3 is TGTGCCAGCAGCCTCGGACTCGGTAATGAGCAGTTCTTC. This sequence encodes CASSLGLGNEQFF.

This clonotype was counted a few times. The rearrangement uses TRBV7-9 and TRBJ1-1, with no clear D. CDR1 and CDR2 (germline): SEHNR, FQNEAQ (reference sequence). The CDR3 is 15 amino acids. Trimming shortened V by 5 bases and J by 1 base, and 14 bases separated the two germline ends. CDR3 bases: TGTGCCAGCAGCCCGGCCTACCCGGGGAACACTGAAGCTTTCTTT. Translated: CASSPAYPGNTEAFF.

The rearrangement joins TRBV6-5 to TRBJ1-5; D is uncertain. The CDR3 runs to 14 residues. CDR1 and CDR2 from the germline V gene are MNHEY and SVGAGI. V dropped 2 bases and J dropped 0 bases, with 5 bases sitting between them. CDR3 in DNA: TGTGCCAGCAGTTACAGGAATAGCAATCAGCCCCAGCATTTT. This gives the protein CASSYRNSNQPQHF.

This clonotype has just a few counts. The V call is TRBV7-2, the J call TRBJ2-6, with D maybe TRBD1 (6 bases). The CDR3 consists of 18 residues. Trimming took 4 bases from V and 0 from J, leaving 16 bases between them. Germline loops: CDR1 SGHTA, CDR2 FQGNSA. Written as DNA, the CDR3 is TGTGCCAGCAGCTCTACCGGACAGTCCCACTCTGGGGCCAACGTCCTGACTTTC. This codes for CASSSTGQSHSGANVLTF.

The J gene is TRBJ1-1, the V gene TRBV27; 8 positions match TRBD1. Germline CDR1 and CDR2: MNHEY and SMNVEV (reference sequence). CDR3 size: 16 residues. Trimming took 6 bases from V and 0 from J; bases not matched to a gene: 9. CDR3: CASRQGQGRMNTEAFF. Here the CDR3 DNA reads TGTGCCAGCAGACAAGGACAGGGAAGGATGAACACTGAAGCTTTCTTT.

This clonotype was observed a few times. The gene calls are TRBV20-1 and TRBJ2-5, with D tentatively TRBD2 (5 bases). V lost 4 bases to trimming and J lost 4 bases, with 16 bases between them. CDR3 length equals 14 residues. Looked up from germline, CDR1 is DFQATT and CDR2 is SNEGSKA (reference sequence). This CDR3 is CSAKRELVGETQYF. In nucleotides, the CDR3 is TGCAGTGCTAAAAGGGAGCTAGTCGGAGAGACCCAGTACTTC.

The CDR3 protein is CASTRQYNSPLHF. The CDR3 nucleotides are TGTGCCAGCACCAGACAGTATAATTCACCCCTCCACTTT. J is TRBJ1-6 and V is TRBV27, with D maybe TRBD1 (5 bases). Trimming pared 7 bases from V and 4 bases from J, leaving 8 bases between. CDR1 is MNHEY and CDR2 is SMNVEV in the germline V gene (reference sequence). The CDR3 is made up of 13 amino acids.

This clonotype was detected a few times. The chain has TRBV25-1 and TRBJ2-7, with 12 positions matching TRBD1. J was trimmed by 2 bases and V by 6 bases; bases with no gene match: 2. There are 14 residues in the CDR3. CDR1 MGHDK and CDR2 SYGVNS come from the germline V gene. The CDR3 here is CASSGTGGAYEQYF. The CDR3 nucleotides read TGTGCCAGCAGCGGGACAGGGGGCGCCTACGAGCAGTACTTC.

The CDR3: CASSLLVGVGQGSYNEQFF. The DNA of the CDR3 is TGCGCCAGCAGCCTTCTTGTAGGAGTGGGACAGGGTTCCTACAATGAGCAGTTCTTC. The V call is TRBV4-1, the J call TRBJ2-1; 9 bases fit TRBD1. CDR3 length equals 19 residues. CDR1 is MGHRA and CDR2 is YSYEKL in the germline V gene. V dropped 4 bases and J dropped 1; count of bases not matched to a gene: 14.

The chain carries TRBV29-1 and TRBJ1-4; tentatively, D is TRBD1 (5 bases). Germline V gene data show CDR1 as SQVTM and CDR2 as ANQGSEA. This CDR3 is 13 amino acids long. Trimming pared 4 bases from V and 5 bases from J, leaving 11 bases between. The CDR3 DNA sequence: TGCAGCGTTGGGTGGGGACGGAATGAAAAACTGTTTTTT. The encoded protein is CSVGWGRNEKLFF.

Comments on this clonotype: A much larger clone differs by one base, so this may be a read error. The gene calls are TRBV20-1 and TRBJ1-6; no firm D call. The germline V gene encodes CDR1 DFQATT and CDR2 SNEGSKA (reference sequence). This CDR3 spans 13 amino acids. CDR3 sequence: CSARPESNSSLHF. CDR3 coding DNA: TGCAGTGCTAGACCTGAGAGTAATTCATCCCTCCACTTT.

The sample holds many counts of this clonotype. The chain uses TRBV5-6 and TRBJ2-5; 7 bases match TRBD2. There are 18 residues in the CDR3. The germline V gene has CDR1 SGHDT and CDR2 YYEEEE. V shed 6 bases and J 4 bases; nucleotides not matched to a gene: 21. The CDR3 loop is CASNHQLSSGPPGETQYF. The CDR3 bases are TGTGCCAGCAACCACCAACTGTCTAGCGGCCCCCCGGGAGAGACCCAGTACTTC.

The chain links TRBV10-3 to TRBJ2-3, with a tentative D call TRBD1 (5 bases). The CDR3 consists of 11 residues. Germline loops: CDR1 ENHRY, CDR2 SYGVKD. V was shortened by 4 bases and J by 6 bases, with 5 bases between the two germline ends. The CDR3 here is CAISAGDTQYF. DNA for the CDR3: TGTGCCATCAGTGCAGGGGATACGCAGTATTTT.

The chain recombines TRBV5-5 with TRBJ1-1; possibly TRBD1 for D (6 bases). V gave up 5 bases and J gave up 9 bases, with 11 bases separating them. The CDR3 runs to 11 residues. Per germline, CDR1 SGHKS and CDR2 YYEKEE (reference sequence). The CDR3 DNA follows: TGTGCCAGCAGACGACAGGAGAAAGCTTTCTTT. It codes for CASRRQEKAFF.

The sample holds a few counts of this clonotype. The chain joins TRBV6-5 to TRBJ1-2; 9 bases line up with TRBD1. Losses at the gene ends were 2 bases for V and 0 bases for J; bases not matched to a gene: 10. The CDR3 totals 18 residues. Per the germline V gene, CDR1 is MNHEY and CDR2 is SVGAGI. The CDR3 loop is CASSYLGQGRGANYGYTF. The CDR3 bases are TGTGCCAGCAGTTACCTAGGACAGGGGCGAGGAGCTAACTATGGCTACACCTTC.

There are a few counts of this clonotype. V usage is TRBV6-1 and J usage is TRBJ1-5, with D unclear. From germline, CDR1 is MNHNS and CDR2 SASEGT. This CDR3 spans 15 amino acids. Trimming shortened V by 4 bases and J by 2 bases, and 12 bases separated the two germline ends. The CDR3, as DNA: TGTGCCAGCAGTGTGTCGACCCTGGGCAATCAGCCCCAGCATTTT. It translates to CASSVSTLGNQPQHF.

This clonotype has a handful of counts. The chain uses TRBV12-3 or TRBV12-4 and TRBJ2-1; a weak D match, TRBD1 (5 bases). The V gene lost 6 bases and the J gene lost 3 bases, with 12 bases spanning the gap. This CDR3 has 14 residues. CDR3 sequence: CASSRQRIYNEQFF. CDR3 DNA sequence: TGTGCCAGCAGCAGACAGAGGATCTACAATGAGCAGTTCTTC.

This clonotype showed up just a few times. V is TRBV11-2 and J is TRBJ2-3; D perhaps matches TRBD2 (5 bases). Trimming removed 2 bases at V and 0 bases at J, with 9 bases between. This CDR3 region has 15 residues. Germline lookup yields CDR1 SGHAT and CDR2 FQNNGV. The chain's CDR3 is CASSLRSGSTDTQYF. The CDR3 nucleotides are TGTGCCAGCAGCTTAAGATCGGGGAGCACAGATACGCAGTATTTT.

This clonotype was detected only a few times. The V and J genes are TRBV12-3 or TRBV12-4 and TRBJ2-1, with D perhaps matching TRBD2 (6 bases). V lost 6 bases, J lost 10 bases, and 16 bases lay in between. The length of the CDR3 is 13 residues. The CDR3 nucleotides are TGTGCCAGCAGATTAAGGACTACCCCGGAGCAGTTCTTC. Protein sequence: CASRLRTTPEQFF.

The chain is built from TRBV14 and TRBJ2-5; D gene uncertain. Germline V gene data show CDR1 as SGHDN and CDR2 as FVKESK. V shed 2 bases and J shed 4 bases, with 11 bases lying between them. CDR3 length: 14 amino acids. Here the CDR3 DNA reads TGTGCCAGCAGCCAATCCAACTGGGGAGAGACCCAGTACTTC. It encodes CASSQSNWGETQYF.

The sample holds one count of this clonotype. The junction and the germline gene differ at one end; a read error may be behind it. The CDR3 DNA follows: TGTGTCAGCAGCTTCCGGGGCAATGAGCAGTTCTTC. It is translated as CVSSFRGNEQFF. The chain uses TRBV11-2 and TRBJ2-1, with a tentative D call TRBD2 (5 bases). CDR3 size: 12 residues. Per germline, CDR1 SGHAT and CDR2 FQNNGV.

The CDR3 DNA follows: TGTGCCAGCAGCTTAAGGGGGCTAGAAGATACGCAGTATTTT. As protein: CASSLRGLEDTQYF. The chain couples TRBV7-3 to TRBJ2-3, with D tentatively TRBD1 (6 bases). Germline V lookup: CDR1 SGHTA, CDR2 FQGTGA. CDR3 size: 14 residues. Trimming removed 1 base at V and 5 bases at J, with 10 bases between.

This chain joins TRBV7-2 and TRBJ1-6; 9 nucleotides match TRBD1. Trimming took 0 bases from V and 6 from J; bases not matched to a gene: 3. This CDR3 is built from 16 residues. From germline, CDR1 is SGHTA and CDR2 FQGNSA. Here the CDR3 DNA reads TGTGCCAGCAGCTTAGCGGGACAGGGTAGTAATTCACCCCTCCACTTT. Its translation: CASSLAGQGSNSPLHF.

The sample holds a few counts of this clonotype. This chain connects TRBV7-8 to TRBJ2-3, with TRBD2 matching 10 bases. This CDR3 is 18 amino acids long. CDR1 and CDR2 (germline): SGHVS, FQNEAQ. V lost 2 bases to trimming and J lost 4 bases; unmatched junction nucleotides: 12. In DNA form, the CDR3 reads TGTGCCAGCAGCTTACTAGCGGGGGCTCTCTCTGCCGCAGATACGCAGTATTTT. Translation gives CASSLLAGALSAADTQYF. The full variable domain, with the rest looked up from reference TRBV7-8 and TRBJ2-3, is GAGVSQSPRYKVAKRGQDVALRCDPISGHVSLFWYQQALGQGPEFLTYFQNEAQLDKSGLPSDRFFAERPEGSVSTLKIQRTQQEDSAVYLCASSLLAGALSAADTQYFGPGTRLTVL.

A few counts support this clonotype. The rearrangement joins TRBV12-3 or TRBV12-4 to TRBJ1-2, with no clear D. The germline V and J ends were trimmed by 0 bases and 4 bases, with 12 bases remaining between them. CDR3 length: 15 residues. The chain's CDR3 is CASSLAPEGSYGYTF. The DNA for the CDR3 is TGTGCCAGCAGTTTAGCCCCCGAGGGATCCTATGGCTACACCTTC.

V gene TRBV25-1 combines with J gene TRBJ1-3; D gene unclear. The V end lost 2 bases, the J end lost 2 bases, and 10 bases lay between the germline ends. The CDR3 totals 15 residues. Germline loops: CDR1 MGHDK, CDR2 SYGVNS. The CDR3 DNA reads as TGTGCCAGCAGTGAAGTTTGGGGTACTGGAAACACCATATATTTT. This codes for CASSEVWGTGNTIYF.

The chain couples TRBV20-1 to TRBJ2-1; perhaps TRBD2 as D (5 bases). Germline V gene lookup returns CDR1 DFQATT and CDR2 SNEGSKA (reference sequence). The CDR3 runs to 17 residues. V lost 5 bases and J lost 0, with 20 bases in between. The CDR3 sequence is CSAPRVAITSSYNEQFF. The CDR3 nucleotides are TGCAGTGCTCCGCGGGTTGCCATCACAAGCTCCTACAATGAGCAGTTCTTC.